These T cell receptor beta chains were read from a single sample in a study of T-cell memory formation after mild COVID-19. TCRdb called the 5' RACE reads again in MiXCR, with one record for every CDR3 protein. This sample has about 430,000 distinct CDR3 sequences, with roughly 17% found just once. Sequences were obtained from PBMCs or a T cell subset sorted from them (not recorded which). These receptors all stem from a man between 18 and 35 years old who had mild COVID-19 (a few samples of this study predate the infection). Cell type and time point are not known. CDR3s include the opening cysteine and the closing phenylalanine or tryptophan. The order of the fields is clone size, D gene, J gene, V gene, CDR3 DNA, CDR3 protein. A D gene is named only where the DNA matches it firmly. The listing skips clone size in some rows; elsewhere it reads once, few, many or a size class.

clone size: NA
D gene: NA
J gene: TRBJ1-5
V gene: TRBV10-2
CDR3 DNA: TGCGCCAGTGGCCGGTCGGGGGCTATTCAGCCCCAGCATTTT
CDR3 protein: CASGRSGAIQPQHF

clone size: few
D gene: NA
J gene: TRBJ2-3
V gene: TRBV20-1
CDR3 DNA: TGCAGTGCTAGAGCGGATGGCGGGGGCCCGTATTATGCCACAGATACGCAGTATTTT
CDR3 protein: CSARADGGGPYYATDTQYF

clone size: few
D gene: TRBD2
J gene: TRBJ2-7
V gene: TRBV7-2
CDR3 DNA: TGTGCCAGCAGCTTAGGCGGGGGGGCCGGCGAGCAGTACTTC
CDR3 protein: CASSLGGGAGEQYF

clone size: many
D gene: NA
J gene: TRBJ1-4
V gene: TRBV12-3/TRBV12-4
CDR3 DNA: TGTGCCAGCAGTTCCCTTCACAGAAAGAGGGAAAAACTGTTTTTT
CDR3 protein: CASSSLHRKREKLFF

clone size: few
D gene: TRBD1
J gene: TRBJ1-6
V gene: TRBV7-9
CDR3 DNA: TGTGCCAGCAGCCATCCGCTCCGGGACAGGGGCCATTCACCCCTCCACTTT
CDR3 protein: CASSHPLRDRGHSPLHF

clone size: few
D gene: NA
J gene: TRBJ1-2
V gene: TRBV7-8
CDR3 DNA: TGTGCCAGCAGCTTTGGGCGTGTTGTCGGCTACACCTTC
CDR3 protein: CASSFGRVVGYTF

clone size: few
D gene: NA
J gene: TRBJ1-2
V gene: TRBV9
CDR3 DNA: TGTGCCAGCAGCGTAGAAGACCCCGCCAGACCCTATGGCTACACCTTC
CDR3 protein: CASSVEDPARPYGYTF

clone size: many
D gene: TRBD1
J gene: TRBJ1-2
V gene: TRBV7-9
CDR3 DNA: TGTGCCAGCAGGCCTACGACAGGGGGCGGCTCTGGCTACACCTTC
CDR3 protein: CASRPTTGGGSGYTF

clone size: few
D gene: NA
J gene: TRBJ1-6
V gene: TRBV6-1
CDR3 DNA: TGTGCCAGCAGTGAATCTGGTTCACCCCTCCACTTT
CDR3 protein: CASSESGSPLHF

clone size: NA
D gene: NA
J gene: TRBJ1-5
V gene: TRBV10-3
CDR3 DNA: TGTGCCATCAGTGCTGATGGACGCCAGCCCCAGCATTTT
CDR3 protein: CAISADGRQPQHF

clone size: NA
D gene: NA
J gene: TRBJ2-1
V gene: TRBV6-2/TRBV6-3
CDR3 DNA: TGTGCCAGCAGTTACGGAGCGGTGCCGGGGGAGAATGAGCAGTTCTTC
CDR3 protein: CASSYGAVPGENEQFF

clone size: few
D gene: NA
J gene: TRBJ2-7
V gene: TRBV12-3/TRBV12-4
CDR3 DNA: TGTGCCAGCAGCCCAGGGGCGCTTGCGCAGTACTTC
CDR3 protein: CASSPGALAQYF

clone size: NA
D gene: NA
J gene: TRBJ1-1
V gene: TRBV5-1
CDR3 DNA: TGCGCCAGCAGCTTGAACTCGGGAGGGACTGAAGCTTTCTTT
CDR3 protein: CASSLNSGGTEAFF

clone size: few
D gene: NA
J gene: TRBJ2-5
V gene: TRBV12-3/TRBV12-4
CDR3 DNA: TGTGCCAGCAGCTGGGACCGGGACGGTCAACACTTC
CDR3 protein: CASSWDRDGQHF

clone size: NA
D gene: TRBD2
J gene: TRBJ2-1
V gene: TRBV28
CDR3 DNA: TGTGCCAGCAGTTTAGGACTAGCGGGGGGGCGCCAGTTCTTC
CDR3 protein: CASSLGLAGGRQFF

clone size: many
D gene: TRBD2
J gene: TRBJ2-2
V gene: TRBV24-1
CDR3 DNA: TGTGCCACCGGGAGGACTAGCGAGAACACCGGGGAGCTGTTTTTT
CDR3 protein: CATGRTSENTGELFF

clone size: NA
D gene: NA
J gene: TRBJ1-1
V gene: TRBV3-1
CDR3 DNA: TGTGCCAGCAGCCAAGGGCTTCGTGAAGCTTTCTTT
CDR3 protein: CASSQGLREAFF

clone size: many
D gene: NA
J gene: TRBJ2-3
V gene: TRBV12-3/TRBV12-4
CDR3 DNA: TGTGCCAGCAGGCAGAGACGGTCAGATACGCAGTATTTT
CDR3 protein: CASRQRRSDTQYF

clone size: NA
D gene: NA
J gene: TRBJ2-3
V gene: TRBV7-2
CDR3 DNA: TGTGCCAGCAGCTTAGTGGGCCCCGGGTTTCGTGATACGCAGTATTTT
CDR3 protein: CASSLVGPGFRDTQYF

clone size: NA
D gene: NA
J gene: TRBJ1-1
V gene: TRBV28
CDR3 DNA: TGTGCCAGCAGTTTAATGTACACTGAAGCTTTCTTT
CDR3 protein: CASSLMYTEAFF

clone size: few
D gene: TRBD1
J gene: TRBJ1-1
V gene: TRBV28
CDR3 DNA: TGTGCCAGCAGTTTCGGTGACAGGGAAGGCACTGAAGCTTTCTTT
CDR3 protein: CASSFGDREGTEAFF

clone size: few
D gene: TRBD2
J gene: TRBJ2-5
V gene: TRBV7-2
CDR3 DNA: TGTGCCAGCAGCTTGGGGACTAGTTCGGAGACCCAGTACTTC
CDR3 protein: CASSLGTSSETQYF

clone size: NA
D gene: NA
J gene: TRBJ1-1
V gene: TRBV9
CDR3 DNA: TGTGCCAGCAGCGTTGACACCGACACTGAAGCTTTCTTT
CDR3 protein: CASSVDTDTEAFF

clone size: NA
D gene: NA
J gene: TRBJ1-1
V gene: TRBV7-3
CDR3 DNA: TGTGCCAGCAGCGTGGACCTGAACACTGAAGCTTTCTTT
CDR3 protein: CASSVDLNTEAFF

clone size: many
D gene: NA
J gene: TRBJ2-5
V gene: TRBV7-2
CDR3 DNA: TGTGCCAGCAGCCCAACGGAGACCCAGTACTTC
CDR3 protein: CASSPTETQYF

clone size: NA
D gene: TRBD1
J gene: TRBJ2-1
V gene: TRBV4-1
CDR3 DNA: TGCGCCAGCAGCCAGGTGGGGACAGCCAATGAGCAGTTCTTC
CDR3 protein: CASSQVGTANEQFF

clone size: NA
D gene: NA
J gene: TRBJ1-5
V gene: TRBV19
CDR3 DNA: TGTGCCAGTAGTATCCTGTCGGGGGGTAATCAGCCCCAGCATTTT
CDR3 protein: CASSILSGGNQPQHF

clone size: few
D gene: NA
J gene: TRBJ2-7
V gene: TRBV7-2
CDR3 DNA: TGTGCCAGCAGCTTACTTCAAGGACCCTACGAGCAGTACTTC
CDR3 protein: CASSLLQGPYEQYF